The 7 T cell receptor beta chains presented below share a single source sample, sequenced in a study of human T cells and chemical hapten exposure. The time point here: pre-sensitization, week 0. Treatment described: therapeutic diphenylcyclopropenone sensitization with weekly scalp DPC. MiXCR, run by TCRdb on the RACE reads, gives a single entry per CDR3 protein. The sample lists approximately 260,000 distinct CDR3 sequences; 7% to 10% were seen once. The sample consisted of whole blood, taken in connection with sensitization to the hapten diphenylcyclopropenone (DPC). The receptors were gathered from a woman aged 40 to 50 with alopecia areata. Some clones in this sample may be carry-over from other donors' samples.

This clonotype has more than one count but fewer than ten. V is TRBV9 and J is TRBJ1-1; weak D call: TRBD1 (6 bases). V lost 3 bases, J lost 2 bases, and 14 bases lay in between. The CDR3 covers 15 residues. Germline V CDR1 and CDR2: SGDLS, YYNGEE. CDR3 sequence: CASSGVGHLNTEAFF. The CDR3 nucleotides read TGTGCCAGCAGCGGCGTGGGACACCTTAACACTGAAGCTTTCTTT.

J is TRBJ1-2 and V is TRBV20-1; a weak D match, TRBD1 (6 bases). This CDR3 spans 13 amino acids. V was clipped by 6 bases and J by 5 bases, with 16 bases between them. CDR1 DFQATT and CDR2 SNEGSKA come from the germline V gene (reference sequence). CDR3 DNA sequence: TGCAGTGCCTCCACCGACAGGACATATGGCTACACCTTC. Its protein product is CSASTDRTYGYTF.

This sequence joins TRBV4-2 and TRBJ2-1; the D gene is possibly TRBD2 (6 bases). This CDR3 region has 17 residues. V shed 6 bases and J shed 5 bases, with 23 bases lying between them. CDR1 is LGHNA and CDR2 is YNFKEQ in the germline V gene. The CDR3 nucleotides are TGTGCCAGCAGTCTCTACCGGGAGTTGGCTGGCAACAATGAGCAGTTCTTC. It codes for CASSLYRELAGNNEQFF.

This clonotype was detected only a few times. The rearrangement uses TRBV6-5 and TRBJ2-7, with D tentatively TRBD1 (7 bases). The CDR3 is 14 residues long. Trimming took 8 bases from V and 5 from J, leaving 19 bases between them. Germline V gene lookup returns CDR1 MNHEY and CDR2 SVGAGI. CDR3 DNA sequence: TGTGCCAGCCAGGAGACAGGGAGGTTCCACGAGCAGTACTTC. As protein: CASQETGRFHEQYF.

This clonotype has more than one count but fewer than ten. This chain links TRBV6-1 with TRBJ2-3, with 12 bases that match TRBD2. The J segment lost 6 bases and the V segment lost 6 bases, leaving 4 bases of the junction unmatched. Germline CDR1 and CDR2: MNHNS and SASEGT. This CDR3 spans 14 amino acids. The CDR3 sequence: CASRTSGRMDTQYF. The DNA for the CDR3 is TGTGCCAGCAGAACTAGCGGGAGGATGGATACGCAGTATTTT.

This clonotype was found a few times. The chain carries TRBV18 and TRBJ2-3; 8 nucleotides agree with TRBD2. V lost 4 bases to trimming and J lost 2 bases; unmatched junction nucleotides: 14. Germline CDR1 reads KGHSH; CDR2 reads LQKENI. The CDR3 runs 18 residues. The CDR3 DNA is TGTGCCAGCTCACGGACCCACCCCAGCGGGAGAATCACAGATACGCAGTATTTT. It codes for CASSRTHPSGRITDTQYF.

This clonotype was recorded a few times. The chain carries TRBV12-3 or TRBV12-4 and TRBJ2-2; D is unclear. This CDR3 is built from 15 residues. V dropped 8 bases and J dropped 0 bases, with 13 bases sitting between them. CDR3 in DNA: TGTGCCAGCGGGCCGACACGGGCGAACACCGGGGAGCTGTTTTTT. This gives the protein CASGPTRANTGELFF.